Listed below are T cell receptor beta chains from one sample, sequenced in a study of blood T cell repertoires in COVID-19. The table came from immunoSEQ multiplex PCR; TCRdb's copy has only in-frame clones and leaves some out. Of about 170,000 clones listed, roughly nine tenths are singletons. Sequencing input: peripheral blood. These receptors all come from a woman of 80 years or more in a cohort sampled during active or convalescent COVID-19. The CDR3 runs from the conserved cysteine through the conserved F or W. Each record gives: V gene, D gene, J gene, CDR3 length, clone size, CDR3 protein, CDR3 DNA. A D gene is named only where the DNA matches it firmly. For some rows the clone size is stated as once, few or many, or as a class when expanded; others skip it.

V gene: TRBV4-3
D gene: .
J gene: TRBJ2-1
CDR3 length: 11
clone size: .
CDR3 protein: CASSVRAEQFF
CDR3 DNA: TGCGCCAGCAGTGTTAGAGCTGAGCAGTTCTTC

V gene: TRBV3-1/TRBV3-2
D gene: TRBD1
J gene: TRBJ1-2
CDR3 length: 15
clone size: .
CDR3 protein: CASSQFRTGGFGYTF
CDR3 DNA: TGTGCCAGCAGCCAATTCCGGACAGGGGGTTTTGGCTACACCTTC

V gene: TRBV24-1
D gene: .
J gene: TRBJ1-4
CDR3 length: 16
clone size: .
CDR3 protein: CATSDLPGPTNEKLFF
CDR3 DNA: TGTGCCACCAGTGACCTACCGGGTCCAACTAATGAAAAACTGTTTTTT

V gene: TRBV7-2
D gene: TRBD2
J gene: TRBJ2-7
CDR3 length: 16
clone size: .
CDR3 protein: CASSLASGVFTYEQYF
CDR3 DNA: TGTGCCAGCAGCTTAGCGAGCGGGGTATTTACCTACGAGCAGTACTTC

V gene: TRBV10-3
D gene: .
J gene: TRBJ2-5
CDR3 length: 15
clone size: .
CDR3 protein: CATHQAQGNQETQYF
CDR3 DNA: TGTGCCACTCACCAGGCGCAGGGGAACCAAGAGACCCAGTACTTC

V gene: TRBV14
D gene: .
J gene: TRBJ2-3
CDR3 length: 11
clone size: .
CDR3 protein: CASSHADTQYF
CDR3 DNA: TGTGCCAGCAGCCACGCAGATACGCAGTATTTT

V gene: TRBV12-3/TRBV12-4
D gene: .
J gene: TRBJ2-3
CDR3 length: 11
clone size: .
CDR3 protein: CASRLTDTQYF
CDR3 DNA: TGTGCCAGCAGACTCACAGATACGCAGTATTTT

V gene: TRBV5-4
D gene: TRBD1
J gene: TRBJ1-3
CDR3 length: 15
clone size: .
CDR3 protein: CASSWGTGSGNTIYF
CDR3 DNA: TGTGCCAGCAGCTGGGGGACAGGGTCTGGAAACACCATATATTTT

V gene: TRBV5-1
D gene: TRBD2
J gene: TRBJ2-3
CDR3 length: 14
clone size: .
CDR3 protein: CASTLAGSTDTQYF
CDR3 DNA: TGCGCCAGCACCCTAGCGGGGAGCACAGATACGCAGTATTTT

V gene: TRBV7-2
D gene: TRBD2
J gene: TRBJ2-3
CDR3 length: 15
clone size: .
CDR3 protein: CASSLQRGGFNTQYF
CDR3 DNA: TGTGCCAGCAGCTTACAGCGGGGGGGCTTTAATACGCAGTATTTT

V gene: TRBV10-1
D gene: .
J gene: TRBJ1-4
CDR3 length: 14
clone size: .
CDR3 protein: CASSLSGFNEKLFF
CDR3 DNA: TGCGCCAGCAGCCTATCCGGTTTCAATGAAAAACTGTTTTTT

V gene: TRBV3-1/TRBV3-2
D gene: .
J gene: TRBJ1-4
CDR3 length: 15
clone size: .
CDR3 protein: CASSLTAATNEKLFF
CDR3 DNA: TGTGCCAGCAGCCTAACAGCGGCAACTAATGAAAAACTGTTTTTT

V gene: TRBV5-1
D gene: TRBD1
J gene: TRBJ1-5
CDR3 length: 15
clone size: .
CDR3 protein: CASSASGTGNQPQHF
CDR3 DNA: TGCGCCAGCAGCGCATCCGGGACAGGCAATCAGCCCCAGCATTTT

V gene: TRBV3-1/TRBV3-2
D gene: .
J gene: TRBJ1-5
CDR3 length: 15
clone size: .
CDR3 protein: CASSPRGTVNQPQHF
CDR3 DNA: TGTGCCAGCAGCCCAAGGGGTACAGTTAATCAGCCCCAGCATTTT

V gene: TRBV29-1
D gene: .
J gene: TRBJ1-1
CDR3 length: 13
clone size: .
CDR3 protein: CSVGRRTNTEAFF
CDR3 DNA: TGCAGCGTGGGGAGGAGGACGAACACTGAAGCTTTCTTT

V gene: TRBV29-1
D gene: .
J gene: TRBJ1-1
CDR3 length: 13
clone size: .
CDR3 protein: CSVERAEGTEAFF
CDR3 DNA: TGCAGCGTTGAGAGGGCGGAGGGAACTGAAGCTTTCTTT

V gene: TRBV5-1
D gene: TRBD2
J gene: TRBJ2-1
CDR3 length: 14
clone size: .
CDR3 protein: CASSPTSYYNEQFF
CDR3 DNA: TGCGCCAGCTCTCCGACTAGCTATTACAATGAGCAGTTCTTC

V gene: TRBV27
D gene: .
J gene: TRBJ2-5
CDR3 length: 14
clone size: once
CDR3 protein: CASSFSGRQETQYF
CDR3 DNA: TGTGCCAGCAGTTTCAGTGGCCGACAAGAGACCCAGTACTTC

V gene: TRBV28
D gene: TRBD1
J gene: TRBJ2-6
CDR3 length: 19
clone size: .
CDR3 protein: CASSTGPGQGRSGANVLTF
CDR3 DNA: TGTGCCAGCAGTACTGGACCGGGACAGGGGAGATCAGGGGCCAACGTCCTGACTTTC

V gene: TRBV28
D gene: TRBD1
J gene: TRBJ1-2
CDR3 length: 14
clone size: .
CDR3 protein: CASSPTSGQGRGTF
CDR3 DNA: TGTGCCAGCAGCCCTACTTCGGGACAGGGTAGGGGCACCTTC

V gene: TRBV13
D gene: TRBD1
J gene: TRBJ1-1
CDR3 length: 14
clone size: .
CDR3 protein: CASSLKGAGTEAFF
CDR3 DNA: TGTGCCAGCAGCTTAAAGGGGGCGGGAACTGAAGCTTTCTTT

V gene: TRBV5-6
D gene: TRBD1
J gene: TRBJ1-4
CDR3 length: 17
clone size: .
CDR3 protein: CASSSLSGGIVSEKLFF
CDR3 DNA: TGTGCCAGCAGTTCTCTCTCAGGGGGAATAGTGAGTGAAAAACTGTTTTTT

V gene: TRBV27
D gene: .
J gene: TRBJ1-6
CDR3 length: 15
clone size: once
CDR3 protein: CASGRMESLYSPLHF
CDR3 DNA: TGTGCCAGCGGTCGGATGGAGTCCCTCTATTCACCCCTCCACTTT

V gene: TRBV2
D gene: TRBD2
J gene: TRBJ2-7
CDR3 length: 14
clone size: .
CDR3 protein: CASMGAGGSYEQYF
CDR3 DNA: TGTGCCAGCATGGGGGCGGGGGGCTCCTACGAGCAGTACTTC

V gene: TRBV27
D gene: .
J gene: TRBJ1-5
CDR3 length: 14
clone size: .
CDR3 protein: CASSSNGQRNLQHF
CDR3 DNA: TGTGCCAGCAGTTCAAATGGACAGCGTAACCTCCAGCATTTT

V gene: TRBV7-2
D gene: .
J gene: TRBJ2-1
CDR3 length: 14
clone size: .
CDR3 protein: CASSSTSPYNEQFF
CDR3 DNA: TGTGCCAGCAGTTCGACTAGTCCCTACAATGAGCAGTTCTTC

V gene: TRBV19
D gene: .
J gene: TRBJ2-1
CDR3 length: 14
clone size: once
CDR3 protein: CASSIPGTPYEQFF
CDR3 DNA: TGTGCCAGTAGTATCCCCGGGACTCCCTATGAGCAGTTCTTC

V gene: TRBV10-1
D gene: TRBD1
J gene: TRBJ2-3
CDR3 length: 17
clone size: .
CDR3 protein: CASSGPKGQGRTDTQYF
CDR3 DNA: TGCGCCAGCAGTGGGCCCAAGGGACAGGGACGCACAGATACGCAGTATTTT

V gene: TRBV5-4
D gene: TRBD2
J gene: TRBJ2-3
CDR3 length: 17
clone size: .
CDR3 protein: CASSSEPSGRAVDTQYF
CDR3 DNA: TGTGCCAGCAGCTCAGAACCTAGCGGGAGGGCGGTAGATACGCAGTATTTT

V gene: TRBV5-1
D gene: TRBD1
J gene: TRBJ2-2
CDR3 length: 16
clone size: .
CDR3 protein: CASSSTGGAGTGELFF
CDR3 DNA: TGCGCCAGCAGCTCTACAGGGGGCGCGGGCACCGGGGAGCTGTTTTTT

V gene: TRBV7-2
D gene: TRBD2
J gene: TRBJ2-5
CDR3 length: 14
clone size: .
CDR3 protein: CASGRGGNQETQYF
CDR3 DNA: TGTGCCAGCGGCCGGGGGGGGAACCAAGAGACCCAGTACTTC

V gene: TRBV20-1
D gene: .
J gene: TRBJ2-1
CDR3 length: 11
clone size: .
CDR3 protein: CSARGRIEQFF
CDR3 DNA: TGCAGTGCTAGGGGGCGGATTGAGCAGTTCTTC

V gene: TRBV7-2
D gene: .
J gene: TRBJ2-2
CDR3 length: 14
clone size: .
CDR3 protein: CASSLQMNTGELFF
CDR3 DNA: TGTGCCAGCAGCCTGCAGATGAACACCGGGGAGCTGTTTTTT

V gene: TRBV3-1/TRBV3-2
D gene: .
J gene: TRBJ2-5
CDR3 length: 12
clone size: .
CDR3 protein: CASSQDAETQYF
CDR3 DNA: TGTGCCAGCAGCCAAGATGCGGAGACCCAGTACTTC

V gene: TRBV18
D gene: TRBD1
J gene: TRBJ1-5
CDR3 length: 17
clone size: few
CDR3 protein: CASSLRDPGQGNQPQHF
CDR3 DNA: TGTGCCAGCTCACTACGAGACCCGGGACAGGGTAATCAGCCCCAGCATTTT

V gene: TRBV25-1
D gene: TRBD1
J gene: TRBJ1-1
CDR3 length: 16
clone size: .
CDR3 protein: CASSELGDRASSEAFF
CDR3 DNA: TGTGCCAGCAGTGAATTAGGGGACAGGGCGTCTTCTGAAGCTTTCTTT

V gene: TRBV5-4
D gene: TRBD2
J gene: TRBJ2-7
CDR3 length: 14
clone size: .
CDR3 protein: CASSLRLAVEDQYF
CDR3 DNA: TGTGCCAGCAGCTTGAGACTAGCCGTGGAAGACCAGTACTTC

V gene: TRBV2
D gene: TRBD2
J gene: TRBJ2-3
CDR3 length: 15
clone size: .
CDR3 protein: CASSPSSGGADTQYF
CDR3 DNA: TGTGCCAGCAGTCCTAGTAGCGGGGGGGCAGATACGCAGTATTTT

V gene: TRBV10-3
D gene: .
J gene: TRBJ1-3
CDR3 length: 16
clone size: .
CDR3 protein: CAISEPEGLSGNTIYF
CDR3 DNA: TGTGCCATCAGTGAGCCGGAGGGATTGTCTGGAAACACCATATATTTT

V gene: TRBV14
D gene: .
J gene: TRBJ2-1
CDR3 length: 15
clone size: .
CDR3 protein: CASSPLVSSYNEQFF
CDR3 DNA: TGTGCCAGCAGCCCTCTAGTTAGCTCCTACAATGAGCAGTTCTTC

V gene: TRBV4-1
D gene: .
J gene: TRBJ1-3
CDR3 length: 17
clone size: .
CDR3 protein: CASSQEFSRGSGNTIYF
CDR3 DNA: TGCGCCAGCAGCCAAGAGTTCAGCAGGGGCTCTGGAAACACCATATATTTT

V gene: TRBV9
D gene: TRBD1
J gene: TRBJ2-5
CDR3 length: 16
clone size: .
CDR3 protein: CASSVGTGIMGETQYF
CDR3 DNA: TGTGCCAGCAGCGTAGGGACAGGGATTATGGGGGAGACCCAGTACTTC

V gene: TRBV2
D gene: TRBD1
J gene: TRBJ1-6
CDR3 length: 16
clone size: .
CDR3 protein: CASSEGGGQGRSPLHF
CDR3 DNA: TGTGCCAGCAGTGAAGGGGGAGGACAGGGTAGGTCACCCCTCCACTTT

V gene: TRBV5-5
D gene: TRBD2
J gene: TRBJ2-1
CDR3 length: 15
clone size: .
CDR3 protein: CASSLAAGLYNEQFF
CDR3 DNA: TGTGCCAGCAGCTTGGCAGCGGGACTCTACAATGAGCAGTTCTTC